The rows below give T cell receptor beta chains drawn from one sample of a study of blood T cells in healthy people across ages. TCRdb itself ran the 5' RACE reads through MiXCR, one entry per CDR3 protein. The sample carries approximately 940,000 distinct CDR3 sequences, roughly 52% recorded once. Sequencing was carried out using blood. The receptors were gathered from a man younger than 40 in good health. CDR3s include the opening cysteine and the closing phenylalanine or tryptophan. A D gene is named only where the DNA matches it firmly. A row's size may be missing; if present it is once, few, many or a size class.

v_gene	d_gene	j_gene	abundance	CDR3nt	CDR3aa
TRBV20-1	.	TRBJ1-1	.	TGCAGTGTAAACAGGGAATTGAGTGAAGCTTTCTTT	CSVNRELSEAFF
TRBV27	TRBD1	TRBJ2-7	many	TGTGCCAGCAGTTGGGACAGGGGATACGAGCAGTACTTC	CASSWDRGYEQYF
TRBV6-5	.	TRBJ2-3	few	TGTGCCAGCAGTTACTCTAACAGGGAGACAGATACGCAGTATTTT	CASSYSNRETDTQYF
TRBV7-2	.	TRBJ2-3	.	TGTGCCAGCGGGGATCTGCATACGCAGTATTTT	CASGDLHTQYF
TRBV6-1	.	TRBJ2-7	.	TGTGCCAGCAGTACCGGGGACGGTGTGCACGAGCAGTACTTC	CASSTGDGVHEQYF
TRBV4-3	.	TRBJ2-5	.	TGCGCCAGCAGCCAAGGGCGGCACTGGGGTGAGCAGTACTTC	CASSQGRHWGEQYF
TRBV12-3/TRBV12-4	.	TRBJ2-7	.	TGTGCCAGCAAAACCCCCTGGGGCGAGCAGTACTTC	CASKTPWGEQYF
TRBV28	.	TRBJ2-1	.	TGTGCCATCAGTTTGGGCATTCACTACGAGCAGTTCTTC	CAISLGIHYEQFF
TRBV10-3	.	TRBJ1-5	.	TGTGCCAAACGGACGGGGGGAGATAGCAATCAGCCCCAGCATTTT	CAKRTGGDSNQPQHF
TRBV12-3/TRBV12-4	.	TRBJ1-1	.	TGTGCCAGCAGTCCCCCAGAATGGAACACTGAAGCTTTCTTT	CASSPPEWNTEAFF
TRBV20-1	.	TRBJ1-5	.	TGCAGTGCTAGAGATCATTTAGGGGCGGCAATCAATCAGCCCCAGCATTTT	CSARDHLGAAINQPQHF
TRBV28	TRBD1	TRBJ2-7	.	TGTGCCAGCAACGACCAGGGGGTCTACGAGCAGTACTTC	CASNDQGVYEQYF
TRBV27	TRBD1	TRBJ2-7	few	TGTGCCAGCAGTTTCGAGACAGGGGGCTCGTACGAGCAGTACTTC	CASSFETGGSYEQYF
TRBV7-2	TRBD2	TRBJ2-3	few	TGTGCCAGCAGCACCCTCGCGGGGGGCTCCACAGATACGCAGTATTTT	CASSTLAGGSTDTQYF
TRBV6-2/TRBV6-3	.	TRBJ2-5	.	TGTGCCAGCAGTTACTCGTCTTCAGATTGGTACCAAGAGACCCAGTACTTC	CASSYSSSDWYQETQYF
TRBV4-1	TRBD1	TRBJ2-7	.	TGCGCCAGCAGCCAGGCCGTTACAGGGGTCCCCTACGAGCAGTACTTC	CASSQAVTGVPYEQYF
TRBV5-1	.	TRBJ1-2	.	TGCGCCAGGACTGGGGAATATGGCTACACCTTC	CARTGEYGYTF
TRBV7-3	.	TRBJ1-1	.	TGTGCCAGCAGCTCAGACAGCCACACTGAAGCTTTCTTT	CASSSDSHTEAFF
TRBV4-3	.	TRBJ2-1	.	TGCGCCAGCAGCCAGGAACGGCAAAATGGGCAGTTCTTC	CASSQERQNGQFF
TRBV29-1	TRBD1	TRBJ1-2	few	TGCAGCGTTGCCCTGACAGGGACGAACTATGGCTACACCTTC	CSVALTGTNYGYTF
TRBV10-3	TRBD2	TRBJ2-5	.	TGTGCCATCAGTGATACGGCTAGCGGGGGTCAAGAGACCCAGTACTTC	CAISDTASGGQETQYF
TRBV11-2	.	TRBJ1-4	once	TGTGCCAGCAGCACCACGGCGGTGGAAAAACTGTTTTTT	CASSTTAVEKLFF
TRBV14	.	TRBJ2-5	.	TGTGCCAGCAGACAATCCGGATTGGGGACCCAGTACTTC	CASRQSGLGTQYF
TRBV4-3	TRBD2	TRBJ2-1	.	TGCGCCAGCAGCCAAGAGAACAGCGGGGGGGCCAGTGAGCAGTTCTTC	CASSQENSGGASEQFF
TRBV2	TRBD1	TRBJ1-5	.	TGTGCCAGCAGGGTGACAGGGGGCGATAATCAGCCCCAGCATTTT	CASRVTGGDNQPQHF
TRBV3-1	.	TRBJ2-5	.	TGTGCCAGCACCTCGGGACTCGCAACCTACAATGAGCAGTACTTC	CASTSGLATYNEQYF
TRBV20-1	.	TRBJ2-3	many	TGCAGTGCTAGGGTCGCGGGTAGCACAGATACGCAGTATTTT	CSARVAGSTDTQYF
TRBV20-1	.	TRBJ1-6	.	TGCAGTGCTTTAGAGACAGACGCTAATTCACCCCTCCACTTT	CSALETDANSPLHF
TRBV20-1	.	TRBJ2-1	.	TGCAGTGCTAGAAGACGTATTTTTAGCTCCTACAATGAGCGGTTCTTC	CSARRRIFSSYNERFF
TRBV5-6	TRBD2	TRBJ2-1	.	TGTGCCAGCAGCTTAAGGACTAGCGGGGATTACAATGAGCAGTTCTTC	CASSLRTSGDYNEQFF
TRBV3-1	TRBD2	TRBJ2-4	.	TGTGCCAGCAGCCAAGGGACTAGCGGGGGGATAAACATTCAGTACTTC	CASSQGTSGGINIQYF
TRBV29-1	.	TRBJ2-7	.	TGCAGCGGGTCAGTCTCCTACGAGCAGTACTTC	CSGSVSYEQYF
TRBV30	.	TRBJ2-4	many	TGTGCCTGGAGTTTTAGGGGTCACATTCAGTACTTC	CAWSFRGHIQYF
TRBV18	TRBD1	TRBJ2-1	few	TGTGCCAGCTCATCAATACCGGGACAGGGATACAATGAGCAGTTCTTC	CASSSIPGQGYNEQFF
TRBV29-1	.	TRBJ2-3	few	TGCAGCGTCGGCCACTTAGTGGGTACGCAGTATTTT	CSVGHLVGTQYF
TRBV21-1	.	TRBJ1-2	.	TGTGCCAGCCACGGGAGGGGGCGTCGTGACTGGAATGGCTACACCTTC	CASHGRGRRDWNGYTF
TRBV7-6	.	TRBJ2-1	.	TGTGCCAGCAGCCTAAACCCAGGGGGGGAGGATGAGCAGTTCTTC	CASSLNPGGEDEQFF
TRBV20-1	.	TRBJ1-5	.	TGCAGTGCTAGAGAGGGTGGGGCGGACGTTGGGCCCCAGCATTTT	CSAREGGADVGPQHF
TRBV3-1	TRBD1	TRBJ2-7	.	TGTGCCAGCAGCCCAGACAGGGCCCACGAGCAGTACTTC	CASSPDRAHEQYF
TRBV11-3	TRBD1	TRBJ1-1	.	TGTGCCAGCACCCACGGGACAGGGATGGGGAACACTGAAGCTTTCTTT	CASTHGTGMGNTEAFF